This record covers a single TCR beta chain. Its target is not known. Investigators prepared the TCR beta libraries by applying iRepertoire HTBI primers and Arm-PCR of CDR3 regions. TCRdb itself ran the multiplex PCR reads through MiXCR, one entry per CDR3 protein. The data hold 400,000 to 500,000 distinct CDR3 sequences, with 15% to 20% observed a single time. Time point in this sample: newly diagnosed GD, antithyroid drugs for less than 3 months. Scientists built the TCR library using RNA that was extracted from PBMCs. The entry originates in a study of regulatory T cells in long-lasting Graves disease. Study-wide points: Among persistent patients, a larger number of public clonotypes were shared (around 3,000) than among newly diagnosed patients (around 980).

CDR1 and CDR2 from the germline V gene are MNHEY and SMNVEV (reference sequence). The length of the CDR3 is 16 residues. V lost 1 base, J lost 3 bases, and 16 bases lay in between. These records were also assigned to another study, of T cells in Graves' hyperthyroidism and ophthalmopathy. That study reports: HTBI primers drove first-round RT-PCR of the TCR CDR3. Ophthalmopathy, as predicted by the model, came a median 6.5 months after the prediction.

The sequencing used peripheral blood mononuclear cells (PBMCs), collected at new diagnosis, from a patient treated with antithyroid drugs. V and J are TRBV27 and TRBJ2-7, with D perhaps TRBD1 or TRBD2 (5 bases each). The sequence was collected from a young woman with Graves disease. The CDR3 coding sequence is TGTGCCAGCAGTTTATACGCCGGGGACGGCTACTACGAGCAGTACTTC. Translating it yields CASSLYAGDGYYEQYF.